This TCR beta chain was captured by sequencing in a study of Graves' ophthalmopathy and Graves' hyperthyroidism. The wider study: At initial diagnosis, peripheral blood was obtained, and this preceded any treatment.

Per the germline V gene, CDR1 is SGHTA and CDR2 is FQGNSA. The CDR3 spans 16 residues. Amplifying from RNA transcripts, the study obtained TCR beta CDR3 regions. First-round RT-PCR used HTBI primers; second-round multiplex PCR followed. Using its own MiXCR run on the multiplex PCR reads, TCRdb lists one record per CDR3 protein. The sample records 200,000 to 250,000 distinct CDR3 sequences, 45% to 55% being singletons. Other autoimmune diseases, uncontrolled infections, pregnancy or lactation ruled patients out of participation. Remarks on this clonotype: A much more abundant neighbour one base away suggests this may be a read error.

The TCR was taken from an adult man with Graves' ophthalmopathy. Sequenced: peripheral blood. The V gene is TRBV7-2, the J gene TRBJ2-7; either TRBD1 or TRBD2 may supply D (5 bases each). The DNA of the CDR3 is TGTGCCCGCAGCCTGAGCCTGAGGGGCATCTCCTACGAGCAGTACTTC. Residues: CARSLSLRGISYEQYF.